This T cell receptor beta chain was identified during a study of blood T cell repertoires in COVID-19. The method was immunoSEQ multiplex PCR; TCRdb's version includes in-frame clones alone and lacks a portion of them. The data show hundreds of thousands of clones, with about 83% seen just once and roughly 6.2% held by the top ten. Trimming at V came to 2 bases and at J to 4 bases, leaving 4 bases not matched to a gene. The CDR3 has 14 residues. Looked up from germline, CDR1 is LGHNT and CDR2 is FRNRAP. Participants' own reports of clinical history determined their cohort assignment. This sequence originates from a woman between 35 and 50 years old who had recovered from COVID-19. The chain couples TRBV12-5 to TRBJ1-1; 7 bases agree with TRBD1. Sequenced material: PBMCs or T cells enriched from blood (not recorded which). Here the CDR3 reads CASGLRQGGTEAFF. The DNA of the CDR3 is TGTGCTAGTGGTTTGAGGCAGGGGGGCACTGAAGCTTTCTTT.